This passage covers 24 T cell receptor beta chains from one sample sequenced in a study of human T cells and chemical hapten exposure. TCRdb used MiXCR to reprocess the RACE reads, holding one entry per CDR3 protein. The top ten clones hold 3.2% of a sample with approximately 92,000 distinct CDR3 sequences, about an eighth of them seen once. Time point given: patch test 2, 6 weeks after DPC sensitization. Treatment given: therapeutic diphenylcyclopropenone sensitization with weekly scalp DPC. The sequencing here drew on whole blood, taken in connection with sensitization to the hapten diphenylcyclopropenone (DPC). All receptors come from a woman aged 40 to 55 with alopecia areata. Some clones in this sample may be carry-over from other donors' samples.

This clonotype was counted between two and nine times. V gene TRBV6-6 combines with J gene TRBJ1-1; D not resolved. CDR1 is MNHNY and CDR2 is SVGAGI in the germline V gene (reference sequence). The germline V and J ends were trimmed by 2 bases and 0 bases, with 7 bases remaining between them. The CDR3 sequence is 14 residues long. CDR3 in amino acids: CASSYASLNTEAFF. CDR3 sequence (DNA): TGTGCCAGCAGTTACGCATCCCTGAACACTGAAGCTTTCTTT.

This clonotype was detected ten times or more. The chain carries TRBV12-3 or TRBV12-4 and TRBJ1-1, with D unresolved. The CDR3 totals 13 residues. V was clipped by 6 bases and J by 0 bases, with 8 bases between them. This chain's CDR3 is CASSRNLNTEAFF. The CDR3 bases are TGTGCCAGCAGCCGGAACCTGAACACTGAAGCTTTCTTT.

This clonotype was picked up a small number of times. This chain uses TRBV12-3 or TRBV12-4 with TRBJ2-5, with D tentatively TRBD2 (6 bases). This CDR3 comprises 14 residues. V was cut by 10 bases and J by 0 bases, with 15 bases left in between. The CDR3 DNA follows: TGTGCCACCTCCGAGGGGAGGAACCAAGAGACCCAGTACTTC. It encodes CATSEGRNQETQYF.

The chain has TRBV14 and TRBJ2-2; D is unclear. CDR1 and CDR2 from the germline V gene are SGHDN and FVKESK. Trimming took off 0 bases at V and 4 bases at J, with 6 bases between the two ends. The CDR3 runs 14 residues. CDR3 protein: CASSQESVTGELFF. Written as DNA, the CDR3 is TGTGCCAGCAGCCAAGAGAGCGTCACCGGGGAGCTGTTTTTT.

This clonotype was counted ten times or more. CDR3 residues: CASSYSWPGSGNTIYF. In DNA, the CDR3 is TGTGCCAGCAGTTACTCGTGGCCGGGCTCTGGAAACACCATATATTTT. The chain has TRBV6-5 and TRBJ1-3; unclear D gene. The CDR3 sequence is 16 residues long. V was cut by 0 bases and J by 0 bases, with 9 bases left in between. The V gene's germline CDR1 is MNHEY and CDR2 SVGAGI.

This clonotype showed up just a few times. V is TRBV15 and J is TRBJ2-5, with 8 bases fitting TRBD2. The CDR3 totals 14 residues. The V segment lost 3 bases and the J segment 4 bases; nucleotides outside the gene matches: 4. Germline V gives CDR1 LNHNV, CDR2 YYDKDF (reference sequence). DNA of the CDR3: TGTGCCACCAGCAGTCTTCGGGGGGGAGAGACCCAGTACTTC. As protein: CATSSLRGGETQYF. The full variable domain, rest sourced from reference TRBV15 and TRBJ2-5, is DAMVIQNPRYQVTQFGKPVTLSCSQTLNHNVMYWYQQKSSQAPKLLFHYYDKDFNNEADTPDNFQSRRPNTSFCFLDIRSPGLGDTAMYLCATSSLRGGETQYFGPGTRLLVL.

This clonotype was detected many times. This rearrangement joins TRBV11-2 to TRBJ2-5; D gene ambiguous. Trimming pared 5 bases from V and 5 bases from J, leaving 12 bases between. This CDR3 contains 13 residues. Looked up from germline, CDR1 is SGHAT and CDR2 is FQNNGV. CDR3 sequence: CASSLRMSETQYF. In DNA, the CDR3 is TGTGCCAGCAGCCTCAGGATGTCGGAGACCCAGTACTTC.

CDR3 DNA sequence: TGTGCCAGCTCACCACGTTCACGTAATGACGAGCAGTACTTC. Its translation: CASSPRSRNDEQYF. This chain connects TRBV18 to TRBJ2-7, with D unclear. Germline V gene data show CDR1 as KGHSH and CDR2 as LQKENI. The CDR3 length is 14 residues. With 1 base removed from V and 5 bases from J, the gap between germline ends came to 12 bases.

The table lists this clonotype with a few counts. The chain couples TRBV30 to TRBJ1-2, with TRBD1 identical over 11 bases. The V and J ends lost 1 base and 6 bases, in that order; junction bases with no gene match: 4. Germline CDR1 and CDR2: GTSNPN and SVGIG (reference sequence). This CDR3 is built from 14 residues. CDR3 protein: CAWSGDRGRDGYTF. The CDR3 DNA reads TGTGCCTGGAGTGGGGACAGGGGGAGGGATGGCTACACCTTC.

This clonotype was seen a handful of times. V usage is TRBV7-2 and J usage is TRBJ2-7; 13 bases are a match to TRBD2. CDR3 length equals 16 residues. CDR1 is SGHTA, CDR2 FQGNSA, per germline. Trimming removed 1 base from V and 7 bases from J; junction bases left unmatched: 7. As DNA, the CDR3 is TGTGCCAGCAGCTTAGAATTTTCACTAGCGGGAGGGGAGCAGTACTTC. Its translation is CASSLEFSLAGGEQYF. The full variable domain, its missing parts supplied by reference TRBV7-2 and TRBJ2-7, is GAGVSQSPSNKVTEKGKDVELRCDPISGHTALYWYRQSLGQGLEFLIYFQGNSAPDKSGLPSDRFSAERTGGSVSTLTIQRTQQEDSAVYLCASSLEFSLAGGEQYFGPGTRLTVT.

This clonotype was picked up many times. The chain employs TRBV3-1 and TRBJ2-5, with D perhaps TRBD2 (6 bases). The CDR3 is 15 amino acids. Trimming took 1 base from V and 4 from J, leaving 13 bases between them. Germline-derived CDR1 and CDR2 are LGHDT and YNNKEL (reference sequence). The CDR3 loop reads CASSQVPGVGETQYF. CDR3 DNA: TGTGCCAGCAGCCAAGTCCCGGGAGTCGGAGAGACCCAGTACTTC.

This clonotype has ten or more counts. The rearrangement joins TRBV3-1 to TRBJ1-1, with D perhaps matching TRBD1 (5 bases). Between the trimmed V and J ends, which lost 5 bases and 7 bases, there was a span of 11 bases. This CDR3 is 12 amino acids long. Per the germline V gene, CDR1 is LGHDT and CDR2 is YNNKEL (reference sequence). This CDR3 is CASSMDKGEAFF. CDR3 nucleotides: TGTGCCAGCAGCATGGACAAAGGTGAAGCTTTCTTT.

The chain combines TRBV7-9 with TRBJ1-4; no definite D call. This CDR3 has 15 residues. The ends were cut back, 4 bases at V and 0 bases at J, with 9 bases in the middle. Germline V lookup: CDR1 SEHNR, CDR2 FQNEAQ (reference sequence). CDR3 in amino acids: CASSSTGATNEKLFF. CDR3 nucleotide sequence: TGTGCCAGCAGCTCGACTGGCGCAACTAATGAAAAACTGTTTTTT.

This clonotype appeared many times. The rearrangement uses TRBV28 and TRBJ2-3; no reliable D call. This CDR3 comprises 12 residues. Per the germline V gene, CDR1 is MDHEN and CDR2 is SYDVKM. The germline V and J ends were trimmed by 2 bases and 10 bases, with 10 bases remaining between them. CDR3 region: CASSLLHTAQYF. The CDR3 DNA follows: TGTGCCAGCAGTTTACTGCATACGGCGCAGTATTTT. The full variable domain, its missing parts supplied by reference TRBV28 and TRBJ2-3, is DVKVTQSSRYLVKRTGEKVFLECVQDMDHENMFWYRQDPGLGLRLIYFSYDVKMKEKGDIPEGYSVSREKKERFSLILESASTNQTSMYLCASSLLHTAQYFGPGTRLTVL.

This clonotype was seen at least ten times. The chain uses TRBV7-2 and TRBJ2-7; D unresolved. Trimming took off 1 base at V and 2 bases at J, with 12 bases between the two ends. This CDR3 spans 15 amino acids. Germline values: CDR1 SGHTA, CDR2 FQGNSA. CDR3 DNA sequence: TGTGCCAGCAGCTTAGGTTCGCAGACACCCTACGAGCAGTACTTC. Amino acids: CASSLGSQTPYEQYF.

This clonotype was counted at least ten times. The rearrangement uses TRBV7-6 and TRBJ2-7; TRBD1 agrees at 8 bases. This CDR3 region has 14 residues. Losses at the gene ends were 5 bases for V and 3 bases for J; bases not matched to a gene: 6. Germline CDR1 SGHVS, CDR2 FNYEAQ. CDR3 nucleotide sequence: TGTGCCAGCAGCCAGGGACAGGAGAGCTACGAGCAGTACTTC. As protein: CASSQGQESYEQYF.

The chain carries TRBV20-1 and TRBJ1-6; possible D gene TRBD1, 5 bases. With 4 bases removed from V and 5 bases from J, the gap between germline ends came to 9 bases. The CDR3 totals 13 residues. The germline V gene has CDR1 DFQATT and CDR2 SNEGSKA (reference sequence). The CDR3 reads CSAKQDDNSPLHF. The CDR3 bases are TGCAGTGCTAAACAGGACGATAATTCACCCCTCCACTTT.

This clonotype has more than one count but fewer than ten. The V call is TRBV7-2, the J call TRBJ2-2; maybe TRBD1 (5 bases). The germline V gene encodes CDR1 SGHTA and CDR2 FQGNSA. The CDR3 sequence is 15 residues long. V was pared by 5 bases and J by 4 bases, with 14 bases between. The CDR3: CASSPQVQGTGELFF. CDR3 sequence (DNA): TGTGCCAGCAGCCCCCAGGTCCAGGGCACCGGGGAGCTGTTTTTT.

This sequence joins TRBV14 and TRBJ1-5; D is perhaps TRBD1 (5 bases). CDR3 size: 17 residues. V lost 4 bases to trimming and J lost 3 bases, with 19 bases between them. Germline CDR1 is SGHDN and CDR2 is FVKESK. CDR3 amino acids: CASSPPLITGLNQPQHF. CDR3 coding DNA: TGTGCCAGCAGCCCGCCTTTAATAACAGGACTCAATCAGCCCCAGCATTTT.

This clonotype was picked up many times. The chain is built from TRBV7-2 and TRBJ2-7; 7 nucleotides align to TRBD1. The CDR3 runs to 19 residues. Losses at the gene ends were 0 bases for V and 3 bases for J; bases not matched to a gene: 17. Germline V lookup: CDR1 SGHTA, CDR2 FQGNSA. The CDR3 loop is CASSLAGMRGTALFYEQYF. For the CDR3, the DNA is TGTGCCAGCAGCTTAGCGGGTATGAGAGGGACAGCATTATTCTACGAGCAGTACTTC.

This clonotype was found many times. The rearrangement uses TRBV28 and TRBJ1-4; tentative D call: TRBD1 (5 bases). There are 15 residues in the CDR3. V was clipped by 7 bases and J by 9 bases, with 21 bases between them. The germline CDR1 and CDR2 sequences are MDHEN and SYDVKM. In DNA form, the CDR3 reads TGTGCCAGCACCCCACCCGGGGGGAGCGAAAAAAAACTGTTTTTT. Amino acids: CASTPPGGSEKKLFF.

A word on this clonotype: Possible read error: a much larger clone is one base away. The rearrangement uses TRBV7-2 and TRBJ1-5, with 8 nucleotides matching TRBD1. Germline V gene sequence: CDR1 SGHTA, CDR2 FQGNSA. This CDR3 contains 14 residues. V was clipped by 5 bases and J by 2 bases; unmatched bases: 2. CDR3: CASSMTGGNQPQHF. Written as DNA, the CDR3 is TGTGCCAGCAGCATGACAGGGGGCAATCAGCCCCAGCATTTT.

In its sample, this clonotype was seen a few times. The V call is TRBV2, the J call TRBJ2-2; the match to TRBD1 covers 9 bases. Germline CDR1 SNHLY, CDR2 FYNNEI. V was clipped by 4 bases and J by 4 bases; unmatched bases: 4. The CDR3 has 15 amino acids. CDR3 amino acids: CASSGDRGATGELFF. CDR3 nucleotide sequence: TGTGCCAGCAGTGGCGACAGGGGGGCCACCGGGGAGCTGTTTTTT.

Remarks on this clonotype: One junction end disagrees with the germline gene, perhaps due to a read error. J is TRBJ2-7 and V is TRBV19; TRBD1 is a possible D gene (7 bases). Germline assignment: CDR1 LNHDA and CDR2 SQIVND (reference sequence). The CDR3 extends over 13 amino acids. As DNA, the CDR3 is TGTACCAGTAGCTACGGACAGGCGGGGGAGCAGTACTTC. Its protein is CTSSYGQAGEQYF.